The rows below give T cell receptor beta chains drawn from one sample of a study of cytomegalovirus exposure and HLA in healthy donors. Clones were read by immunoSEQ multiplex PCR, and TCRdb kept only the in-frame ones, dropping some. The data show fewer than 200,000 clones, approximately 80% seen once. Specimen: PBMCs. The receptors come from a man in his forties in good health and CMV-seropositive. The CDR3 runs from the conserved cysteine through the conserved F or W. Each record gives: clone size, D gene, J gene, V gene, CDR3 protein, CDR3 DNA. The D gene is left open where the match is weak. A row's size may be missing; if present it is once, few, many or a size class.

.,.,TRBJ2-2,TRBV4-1,CASSQDASTNTGELFF,TGCGCCAGCAGCCAAGATGCTAGCACGAACACCGGGGAGCTGTTTTTT
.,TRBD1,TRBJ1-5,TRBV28,CASRTTGLRLGQSNQPQHF,TGTGCCAGCCGTACCACGGGTTTAAGATTGGGACAGTCAAATCAGCCCCAGCATTTT
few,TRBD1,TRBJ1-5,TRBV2,CASSDNRDRGLIQPQHF,TGTGCCAGCAGTGACAACCGGGACAGGGGGCTTATTCAGCCCCAGCATTTT
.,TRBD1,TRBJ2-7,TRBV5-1,CASRSRQGGSYEQYF,TGCGCCAGCAGATCCCGACAGGGGGGCTCCTACGAGCAGTACTTC
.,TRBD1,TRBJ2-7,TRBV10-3,CAISGDRGPLEQYF,TGTGCCATCAGTGGGGACAGGGGGCCGCTCGAGCAGTACTTC
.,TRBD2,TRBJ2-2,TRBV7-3,CASSLTYGLAGAYTGELFF,TGTGCCAGCAGCTTAACGTACGGACTAGCGGGAGCGTATACCGGGGAGCTGTTTTTT
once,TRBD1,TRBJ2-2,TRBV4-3,CASSPKDRAGGELFF,TGCGCCAGCAGCCCCAAAGACAGGGCTGGCGGGGAGCTGTTTTTT
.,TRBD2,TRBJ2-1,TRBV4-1,CASSQEGSSGYNEQFF,TGCGCCAGCAGCCAAGAAGGGTCTAGCGGCTACAATGAGCAGTTCTTC
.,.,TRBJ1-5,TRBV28,CASRTIRQPQHF,TGTGCCAGCAGGACTATCAGACAGCCCCAGCATTTT
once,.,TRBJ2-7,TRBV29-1,CSVEFGNLPEQYF,TGCAGCGTTGAATTCGGGAATCTACCCGAGCAGTACTTC
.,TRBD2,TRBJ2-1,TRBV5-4,CASSRASGRHYNEQFF,TGTGCCAGCAGCCGCGCTAGCGGGAGGCACTACAATGAGCAGTTCTTC
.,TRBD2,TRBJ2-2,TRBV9,CASSVGGTSGTGELFF,TGTGCCAGCAGCGTAGGAGGTACTAGCGGCACCGGGGAGCTGTTTTTT
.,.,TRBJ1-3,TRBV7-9,CASSRTGSGNTIYF,TGTGCCAGCAGTCGTACGGGTTCTGGAAACACCATATATTTT
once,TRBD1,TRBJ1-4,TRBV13,CASSIQGTNEKLFF,TGTGCCAGCAGCATACAGGGGACTAATGAAAAACTGTTTTTT
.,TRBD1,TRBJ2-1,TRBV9,CASSPLGQGHEQFF,TGTGCCAGCAGCCCTTTGGGACAGGGACATGAGCAGTTCTTC
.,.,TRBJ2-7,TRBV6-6,CATQEGTVTYEQYF,TGTGCCACACAGGAAGGAACCGTAACCTACGAGCAGTACTTC
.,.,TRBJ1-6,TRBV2,CASSEGSYNSPLHF,TGTGCCAGCAGTGAGGGGAGCTATAATTCACCCCTCCACTTT
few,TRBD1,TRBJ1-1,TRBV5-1,CASSPRGQGTEAFF,TGCGCCAGCAGCCCCCGGGGACAGGGTACTGAAGCTTTCTTT
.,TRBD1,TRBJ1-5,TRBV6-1,CASRLPGQGNQPQHF,TGTGCCAGCAGGCTTCCGGGACAGGGCAATCAGCCCCAGCATTTT
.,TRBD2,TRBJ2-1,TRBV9,CASSVVSGRAQFF,TGTGCCAGCAGCGTAGTTAGCGGGAGGGCCCAGTTCTTC
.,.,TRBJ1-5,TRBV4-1,CASSQEGGGYSNQPQHF,TGCGCCAGCAGCCAAGAGGGAGGGGGATATAGCAATCAGCCCCAGCATTTT